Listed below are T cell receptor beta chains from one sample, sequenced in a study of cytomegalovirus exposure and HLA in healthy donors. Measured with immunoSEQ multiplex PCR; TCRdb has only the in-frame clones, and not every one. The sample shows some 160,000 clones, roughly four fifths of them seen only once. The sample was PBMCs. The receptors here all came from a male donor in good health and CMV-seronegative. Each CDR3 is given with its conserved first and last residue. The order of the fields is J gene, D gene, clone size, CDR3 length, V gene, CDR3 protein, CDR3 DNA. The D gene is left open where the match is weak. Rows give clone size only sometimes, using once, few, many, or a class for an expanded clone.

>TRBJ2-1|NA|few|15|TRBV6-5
CASRIHGSSYNEQFF
TGTGCCAGCCGAATACATGGCAGCTCCTACAATGAGCAGTTCTTC
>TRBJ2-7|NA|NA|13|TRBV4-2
CASSQVRESEQYF
TGTGCCAGCAGCCAGGTACGGGAGAGCGAGCAGTACTTC
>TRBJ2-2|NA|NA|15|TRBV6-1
CASSNPTGYTGELFF
TGTGCCAGCAGCAACCCGACAGGATACACCGGGGAGCTGTTTTTT
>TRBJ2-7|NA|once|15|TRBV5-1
CASSPPRGVLAEQYF
TGCGCCAGCAGCCCGCCCCGGGGTGTCTTAGCCGAGCAGTACTTC
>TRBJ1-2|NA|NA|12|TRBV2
CASSPRQNGYTF
TGTGCCAGCAGTCCTAGACAGAATGGCTACACCTTT
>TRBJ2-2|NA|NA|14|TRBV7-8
CASSFSGDTGELFF
TGTGCCAGCAGCTTTTCAGGGGACACCGGGGAGCTGTTTTTT
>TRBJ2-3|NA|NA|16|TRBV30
CAWSVGGNPSTDTQYF
TGTGCCTGGAGTGTGGGAGGCAACCCTAGCACAGATACGCAGTATTTT
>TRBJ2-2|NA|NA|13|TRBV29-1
CSVLDTLTGELFF
TGCAGCGTCTTGGACACCCTCACCGGGGAGCTGTTTTTT
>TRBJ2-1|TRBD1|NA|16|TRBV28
CASSSPGGPSYNEQFF
TGTGCCAGCAGTTCCCCAGGGGGCCCTTCCTACAATGAGCAGTTCTTC
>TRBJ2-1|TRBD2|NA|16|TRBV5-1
CASSLAPSGSYNEQFF
TGCGCCAGCAGCTTGGCTCCTAGCGGATCCTACAATGAGCAGTTCTTC
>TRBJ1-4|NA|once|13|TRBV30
CACEGMTNEKLFF
TGTGCCTGTGAGGGCATGACTAATGAAAAACTGTTTTTT
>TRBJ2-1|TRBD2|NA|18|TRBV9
CASSVARRSGGAQNEQFF
TGTGCCAGCAGCGTAGCGCGTAGGAGCGGGGGGGCCCAGAATGAGCAGTTCTTC
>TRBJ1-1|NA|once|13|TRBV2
CASIRTANTEAFF
TGTGCCAGCATTAGGACAGCGAACACTGAAGCTTTCTTT
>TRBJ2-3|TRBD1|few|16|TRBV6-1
CASSEALEGATDTQYF
TGTGCCAGCAGTGAAGCGCTCGAGGGGGCCACAGATACGCAGTATTTT
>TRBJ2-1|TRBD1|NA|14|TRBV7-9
CSSSSRTGINEQFF
TGTTCCAGCAGCTCAAGGACAGGGATCAATGAGCAGTTCTTC